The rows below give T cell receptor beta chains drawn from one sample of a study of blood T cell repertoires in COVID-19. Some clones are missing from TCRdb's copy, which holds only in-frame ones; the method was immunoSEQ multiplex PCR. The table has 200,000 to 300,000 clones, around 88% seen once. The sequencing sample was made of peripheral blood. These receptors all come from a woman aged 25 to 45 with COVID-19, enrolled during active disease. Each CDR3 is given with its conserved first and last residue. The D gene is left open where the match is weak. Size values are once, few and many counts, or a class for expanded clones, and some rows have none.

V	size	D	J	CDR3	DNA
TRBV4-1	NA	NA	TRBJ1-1	CASSQDKGVNTEAFF	TGCGCCAGCAGCCAAGATAAGGGAGTGAACACTGAAGCTTTCTTT
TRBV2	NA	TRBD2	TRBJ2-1	CASSEVWSASGAIAHEQFF	TGTGCCAGCAGTGAAGTCTGGAGTGCTAGCGGGGCCATCGCGCATGAGCAGTTCTTC
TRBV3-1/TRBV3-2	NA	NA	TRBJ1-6	CASSQSQNSPLHF	TGTGCCAGCAGCCAGTCACAGAATTCACCCCTCCACTTT
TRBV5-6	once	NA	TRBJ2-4	CASSPGGRGNIQYF	TGTGCCAGCAGCCCCGGAGGACGGGGAAACATTCAGTACTTC
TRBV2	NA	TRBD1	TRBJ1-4	CARGDRDNEKLFF	TGTGCCAGGGGGGACAGAGATAATGAAAAACTGTTTTTT
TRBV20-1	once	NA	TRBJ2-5	CSASQVVSGLRETQYF	TGCAGTGCTAGTCAGGTGGTTAGCGGACTCAGAGAGACCCAGTACTTC
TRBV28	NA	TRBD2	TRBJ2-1	CASRQGLAGWGNEQFF	TGTGCCAGCAGACAGGGACTAGCGGGGTGGGGCAATGAGCAGTTCTTC
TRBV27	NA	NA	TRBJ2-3	CASSRRSGTLRDTQYF	TGTGCCAGCTCCCGCAGATCCGGGACACTGAGAGATACGCAGTATTTT
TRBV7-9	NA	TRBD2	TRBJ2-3	CASSLWTSGKNVGLSQYF	TGTGCCAGCAGCTTATGGACTAGCGGGAAGAATGTAGGCCTTTCGCAGTATTTT
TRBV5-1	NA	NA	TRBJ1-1	CASSPDRPNTEAFF	TGCGCCAGCAGCCCCGACAGGCCGAACACTGAAGCTTTCTTT
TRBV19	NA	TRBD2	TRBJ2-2	CASSPRLSGRAGGELFF	TGTGCCAGTAGTCCACGATTGAGCGGGAGGGCCGGCGGGGAGCTGTTTTTT
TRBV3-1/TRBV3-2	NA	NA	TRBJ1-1	CASSQGAGNTEAFF	TGTGCCAGCAGCCAAGGGGCCGGCAACACTGAAGCTTTCTTT
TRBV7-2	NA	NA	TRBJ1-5	CASSPFARGGNQPQHF	TGTGCCAGCAGCCCGTTCGCCAGGGGCGGAAATCAGCCCCAGCATTTT
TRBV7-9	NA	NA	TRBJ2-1	CASSPYHGVDEQFF	TGTGCCAGCAGCCCCTACCACGGGGTGGATGAGCAGTTCTTC
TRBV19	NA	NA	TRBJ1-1	CASSPRLVRGNTEAFF	TGTGCCAGTAGTCCGCGTTTGGTACGAGGGAACACTGAAGCTTTCTTT
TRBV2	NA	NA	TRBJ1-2	CASSEAGRGEGGYTF	TGTGCCAGCAGTGAAGCGGGGCGGGGAGAGGGCGGCTACACCTTC
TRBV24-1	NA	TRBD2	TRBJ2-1	CATSDQGLAGEDEQFF	TGTGCCACCAGTGATCAGGGACTAGCGGGAGAGGATGAGCAGTTCTTC
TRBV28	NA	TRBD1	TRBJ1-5	CASSKRWTGVYQPQHF	TGTGCCAGCAGTAAAAGGTGGACAGGGGTTTATCAGCCCCAGCATTTT
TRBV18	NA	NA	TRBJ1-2	CASSPPSQAYGYTF	TGTGCCAGCTCACCGCCTAGCCAGGCCTATGGCTACACCTTC
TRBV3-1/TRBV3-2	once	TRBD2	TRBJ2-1	CASSQDGASGGNRQFF	TGTGCCAGCAGCCAAGATGGGGCTAGCGGGGGGAATCGGCAGTTCTTC
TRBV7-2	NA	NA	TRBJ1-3	CASSLAGQSSGNTIYF	TGTGCCAGCAGCTTAGCGGGGCAGTCCTCTGGAAACACCATATATTTT
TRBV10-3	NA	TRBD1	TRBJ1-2	CAIGTANYGYTF	TGTGCCATCGGGACAGCTAACTATGGCTACACCTTC
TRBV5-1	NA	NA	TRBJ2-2	CASSSSGGVNTGELFF	TGCGCCAGCAGCTCCTCGGGGGGCGTGAACACCGGGGAGCTGTTTTTT
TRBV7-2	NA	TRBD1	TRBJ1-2	CASSPSLTGAAGYTF	TGTGCCAGCAGCCCCTCGCTGACAGGGGCGGCTGGCTACACCTTC
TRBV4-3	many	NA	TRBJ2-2	CASSQEAPGGSTGELFF	TGCGCCAGCAGCCAAGAGGCGCCCGGGGGTAGCACCGGGGAGCTGTTTTTT
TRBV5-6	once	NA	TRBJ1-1	CASSLGRAITEAFF	TGTGCCAGCAGCTTGGGCAGGGCGATCACTGAAGCTTTCTTT
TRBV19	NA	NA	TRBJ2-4	CASSFYGEKDIQYF	TGTGCCAGTAGTTTCTACGGGGAAAAAGACATTCAGTACTTC
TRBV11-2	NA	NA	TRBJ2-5	CASSLHREETQYF	TGTGCCAGCAGCTTACACAGGGAAGAGACCCAGTACTTC
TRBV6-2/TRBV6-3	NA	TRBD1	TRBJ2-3	CASSYSRDSHFSTDTQYF	TGTGCCAGCAGTTACTCCCGGGACAGCCATTTTAGCACAGATACGCAGTATTTT
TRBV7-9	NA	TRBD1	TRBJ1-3	CASSSDRGLGNTIYF	TGTGCCAGCAGTTCGGACAGGGGGCTTGGAAACACCATATATTTT
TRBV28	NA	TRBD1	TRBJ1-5	CASSLFGTGGLRQPQHF	TGTGCCAGCAGTTTATTTGGGACAGGGGGTCTTCGACAGCCCCAGCATTTT
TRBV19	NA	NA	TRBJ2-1	CASSIYLGSSYNEQFF	TGTGCCAGTAGTATCTATCTGGGGAGCTCCTACAATGAGCAGTTCTTC
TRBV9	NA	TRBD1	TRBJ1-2	CASSAGTGQNGYTF	TGTGCCAGCAGCGCGGGGACAGGGCAAAATGGCTACACCTTC
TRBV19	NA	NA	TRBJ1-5	CASSIGGYNQPQHF	TGTGCCAGTAGTATCGGGGGGTACAATCAGCCCCAGCATTTT
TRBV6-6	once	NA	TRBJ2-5	CATEGLEETQYF	TGTGCCACCGAGGGTCTCGAGGAGACCCAGTACTTC
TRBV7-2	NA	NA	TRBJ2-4	CASRPNGVTNIQYF	TGTGCCAGCAGACCAAACGGGGTTACGAACATTCAGTACTTC
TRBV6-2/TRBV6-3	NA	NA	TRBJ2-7	CASSYEEGSGYEQYF	TGTGCCAGCAGTTACGAGGAGGGAAGCGGCTACGAGCAGTACTTC
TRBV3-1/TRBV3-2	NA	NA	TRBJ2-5	CASSQDRLFSGETQYF	TGTGCCAGCAGCCAAGATCGCCTTTTCAGCGGGGAGACCCAGTACTTC
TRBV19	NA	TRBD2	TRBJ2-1	CASSVARAGSEQFF	TGTGCCAGTAGTGTCGCCAGAGCGGGGAGTGAGCAGTTCTTC
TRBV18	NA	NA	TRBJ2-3	CASSAPSTGTDTQYF	TGTGCCAGCTCAGCCCCCTCGACTGGCACAGATACGCAGTATTTT